Listed here are 11 T cell receptor beta chains from one sample, sequenced in a study of CD8 T cells in Susac syndrome. The RNA input was 0.5 to 1 ug, and it was reverse transcribed with random hexamers. Each CDR3 protein is one row after TCRdb ran MiXCR on the immunoSEQ multiplex PCR reads. Among about 210,000 distinct CDR3 sequences listed, 95% were seen once. Sequencing used CD4+ T cells from PBMCs. Every receptor here comes from a human donor with multiple sclerosis.

V usage is TRBV10-3 and J usage is TRBJ1-6; no clear D. CDR3 length: 13 residues. The germline CDR1 and CDR2 sequences are ENHRY and SYGVKD. V lost 4 bases to trimming and J lost 7 bases, with 8 bases between them. CDR3 in amino acids: CAISGTANSPLHF. Written as DNA, the CDR3 is TGTGCCATCAGTGGGACGGCCAATTCACCCCTCCACTTT.

The chain employs TRBV29-1 and TRBJ1-2, with D perhaps TRBD1 (6 bases). The V gene lost 3 bases and the J gene lost 4 bases, with 12 bases spanning the gap. CDR3 length: 13 amino acids. CDR1 and CDR2 from the germline V gene are SQVTM and ANQGSEA. CDR3 coding DNA: TGCAGCGTTGAGCAGGGGCAAGGCTATGGCTACACCTTC. As protein: CSVEQGQGYGYTF.

This sequence joins TRBV28 and TRBJ2-1, with D perhaps matching TRBD1 (7 bases). This CDR3 comprises 14 residues. Trimming cost V 6 bases and J 15 bases, with 24 bases left between them. The germline gives CDR1 MDHEN, CDR2 SYDVKM. This CDR3 is CASRQGGVNPNGFF. CDR3 nucleotide sequence: TGTGCCAGCAGGCAGGGGGGAGTAAACCCTAACGGGTTCTTC.

The chain uses TRBV29-1 and TRBJ2-5; no firm D call. There are 13 residues in the CDR3. The V end lost 4 bases, the J end lost 1 base, and 10 bases lay between the germline ends. Germline CDR1 is SQVTM and CDR2 is ANQGSEA. CDR3 region: CSVVGLVQETQYF. CDR3 sequence (DNA): TGCAGCGTTGTTGGCCTAGTCCAAGAGACCCAGTACTTC.

The V gene is TRBV4-1, the J gene TRBJ2-7; D may be TRBD2 (5 bases). V was pared by 2 bases and J by 0 bases, with 11 bases between. Germline V CDR1 and CDR2: MGHRA, YSYEKL. This CDR3 has 15 residues. CDR3: CASSQLALLSYEQYF. Here the CDR3 DNA reads TGCGCCAGCAGCCAACTAGCCCTCCTCTCCTACGAGCAGTACTTC.

The chain is built from TRBV5-6 and TRBJ1-1; 8 bases are shared with TRBD1. CDR3 length: 16 residues. CDR1 and CDR2 (germline): SGHDT, YYEEEE. The junction had 13 bases not matched to a gene; V was cut back by 4 bases and J by 5 bases. In DNA form, the CDR3 reads TGTGCCAGCAGCAGGTGGGACAGGAGAACAACAACTGAAGCTTTCTTT. Translation: CASSRWDRRTTTEAFF.

The chain uses TRBV6-6 and TRBJ1-5; a possible D gene is TRBD1 (6 bases). The V and J ends lost 6 bases and 6 bases respectively, with 12 bases between them. The CDR3 length is 13 residues. Germline V gene data show CDR1 as MNHNY and CDR2 as SVGAGI (reference sequence). The CDR3 nucleotides read TGTGCCAGCAGCCGCGCACAGGGTCAGCCCCAGCATTTT. Translation gives CASSRAQGQPQHF.

The V call is TRBV7-2, the J call TRBJ1-2; TRBD1 matches 9 bases. Trimming at V came to 5 bases and at J to 8 bases, leaving 3 bases not matched to a gene. This CDR3 comprises 12 residues. Looked up from germline, CDR1 is SGHTA and CDR2 is FQGNSA. For the CDR3, the DNA is TGTGCCAGCAGCATCACAGGGGGCGGCTACACCTTC. Translating gives CASSITGGGYTF.

CDR3 protein: CASSLTPTQYF. DNA of the CDR3: TGTGCCAGCAGTCTAACCCCAACGCAGTATTTT. The V gene is TRBV25-1, the J gene TRBJ2-3; D remains ambiguous. The germline V and J ends were trimmed by 5 bases and 9 bases, with 9 bases remaining between them. CDR1 MGHDK and CDR2 SYGVNS come from the germline V gene. The CDR3 runs to 11 residues.

The CDR3 loop is CASSSYRDSYEQYF. Written as DNA, the CDR3 is TGTGCCAGTAGTTCGTACAGGGACTCCTACGAGCAGTACTTC. The rearrangement links TRBV19 to TRBJ2-7, with a tentative D call TRBD1 (6 bases). The CDR3 length is 14 residues. The germline CDR1 and CDR2 sequences are LNHDA and SQIVND (reference sequence). Trimming left V 5 bases short and J 0 bases short, with 11 bases between.

The chain is built from TRBV29-1 and TRBJ1-4, with 7 bases fitting TRBD1. The V segment lost 6 bases and the J segment 4 bases; nucleotides outside the gene matches: 5. CDR3 length: 13 residues. Germline V lookup: CDR1 SQVTM, CDR2 ANQGSEA. In DNA form, the CDR3 reads TGCAGCGTCGGCAGGGGGTTTAATGAAAAACTGTTTTTT. Translated, it gives CSVGRGFNEKLFF.